This T cell receptor (beta chain) was sequenced during a study of control samples from healthy donors and cancer patients. TCRdb keeps only in-frame clones here, not all; method: immunoSEQ multiplex PCR. This table has tens of thousands of clones, 85% to 90% appearing once. The sequenced sample was PBMCs. The TCR sequence derives from a woman aged 55-69 years with head and neck cancer.

The CDR3 nucleotides are TGTGCCAGCAGCTATAGGACTAGCGGGAGCGGTGATACGCAGTATTTT. This codes for CASSYRTSGSGDTQYF. The chain is built from TRBV7-8 and TRBJ2-3; TRBD2 agrees at 13 bases. Germline CDR1 is SGHVS and CDR2 is FQNEAQ. CDR3 length: 16 amino acids. V dropped 4 bases and J dropped 6; count of bases not matched to a gene: 7.